This T cell receptor beta chain is from a study of blood T cell repertoires in COVID-19. Overall study: T cells, B-cell-depleted T cells, or PBMCs supplied cDNA or gDNA.

In the authors' methods: Reference gene primer amplification in the assay estimated nucleated cell counts. The table came from immunoSEQ multiplex PCR; TCRdb's copy has only in-frame clones and leaves some out. V, J and clone size were drawn from that table, and D and trimming were deduced from the DNA. Of around 100,000 clones listed, about 91% are singletons. The junction had 10 bases not matched to a gene; V was cut back by 6 bases and J by 1 base. This CDR3 contains 17 residues. The germline CDR1 and CDR2 sequences are KGHDR and SFDVKD. V usage is TRBV24-1 and J usage is TRBJ2-3; 9 nucleotides line up with TRBD2. The receptor was derived from a human donor in a cohort sampled during active COVID-19. Sequencing input: peripheral blood. The CDR3 DNA is TGTGCCACCAGTTCTCGGCGGGAGGGCCCAGGCACAGATACGCAGTATTTT. It translates to CATSSRREGPGTDTQYF.